A selection of T cell receptor beta chains follows, all from one sample in a study of blood T cell repertoires in COVID-19. Method: immunoSEQ multiplex PCR; TCRdb's copy keeps in-frame clones and lacks some. Of about 200,000 clones listed, approximately 84% are singletons. Material: peripheral blood. The receptors stem from a human donor with acute or convalescent COVID-19. The donor label of this sample is uncertain. The CDR3 runs from the conserved cysteine through the conserved F or W. A D gene is named only where the DNA matches it firmly. Rows may omit the clone size; those that give it use once, few, many or a size class.

d_gene	v_gene	j_gene	abundance	CDR3aa	CDR3nt
-	TRBV9	TRBJ2-2	-	CASSVNGAGTGELFF	TGTGCCAGCAGCGTAAACGGAGCCGGTACCGGGGAGCTGTTTTTT
-	TRBV27	TRBJ1-1	-	CASSLRPGNTEAFF	TGTGCCAGCAGTTTAAGGCCAGGGAACACTGAAGCTTTCTTT
-	TRBV5-6	TRBJ2-7	-	CASRSAGSYEQYF	TGTGCCAGCAGATCGGCGGGCTCCTACGAGCAGTACTTC
-	TRBV3-1/TRBV3-2	TRBJ2-1	once	CASSQTRANEQFF	TGTGCCAGCAGCCAAACTAGAGCGAATGAGCAGTTCTTC
TRBD2	TRBV11-2	TRBJ2-7	-	CASSLGRTSGRTPSYEQYF	TGTGCCAGCAGCTTAGGCCGGACTAGCGGGAGGACCCCTTCCTACGAGCAGTACTTC
TRBD2	TRBV7-3	TRBJ2-1	-	CASSPGTRGGQFF	TGTGCCAGCAGCCCCGGGACTAGAGGAGGGCAGTTCTTC
TRBD2	TRBV7-9	TRBJ2-1	few	CASSSGGEREQFF	TGTGCCAGCAGCTCCGGGGGGGAAAGGGAGCAGTTCTTC
-	TRBV10-2	TRBJ2-1	-	CASGWMERRNEQFF	TGCGCCAGCGGGTGGATGGAGCGGCGGAATGAGCAGTTCTTC
-	TRBV14	TRBJ1-2	-	CASSADSYYGYTF	TGTGCCAGCAGCGCGGACAGTTACTATGGCTACACCTTC
-	TRBV5-1	TRBJ2-5	-	CASSQGTVQETQYF	TGCGCCAGCAGCCAAGGGACTGTTCAAGAGACCCAGTACTTC
TRBD1	TRBV6-5	TRBJ1-3	-	CASSSRDRGLNTIYF	TGTGCCAGCAGTTCCCGGGACAGGGGGCTAAACACCATATATTTT
TRBD1	TRBV28	TRBJ2-7	once	CASRDTGTGIREQYF	TGTGCCAGCAGGGACACCGGGACAGGGATTCGAGAGCAGTACTTC
TRBD2	TRBV28	TRBJ2-2	-	CASRPGLPTGELFF	TGTGCCAGCAGACCGGGACTACCCACCGGGGAGCTGTTTTTT
-	TRBV5-1	TRBJ2-7	-	CASSVGRGSYEQYF	TGCGCCAGCAGCGTCGGACGGGGTTCCTACGAGCAGTACTTC
-	TRBV5-1	TRBJ2-5	-	CASSLRAGEGETQYF	TGCGCCAGCAGCTTGAGGGCAGGGGAGGGGGAGACCCAGTACTTC
-	TRBV9	TRBJ1-2	-	CASSPAPEQWGYTF	TGTGCCAGCAGCCCCGCACCGGAGCAGTGGGGCTACACCTTC
-	TRBV7-2	TRBJ2-1	once	CASSLGPTISYNEQFF	TGTGCCAGCAGCTTAGGGCCGACTATCTCCTACAATGAGCAGTTCTTC
-	TRBV2	TRBJ2-1	-	CASIRANEQFF	TGTGCCAGCATCAGGGCGAATGAGCAGTTCTTC
-	TRBV4-2	TRBJ2-1	-	CASSQGPGDLYNEQFF	TGTGCCAGCAGCCAAGGCCCGGGAGACCTCTACAATGAGCAGTTCTTC
-	TRBV10-1	TRBJ2-2	once	CASSEHNTGELFF	TGCGCCAGCAGTGAGCATAACACCGGGGAGCTGTTTTTT
TRBD2	TRBV7-2	TRBJ2-7	-	CASSLGRFGGGYEQYF	TGTGCCAGCAGCTTGGGCAGATTTGGGGGGGGCTACGAGCAGTACTTC
TRBD1	TRBV5-1	TRBJ2-1	-	CASSFGGQGGNEQFF	TGCGCCAGCAGCTTTGGAGGACAGGGGGGCAATGAGCAGTTCTTC
TRBD2	TRBV6-1	TRBJ2-4	-	CASSENPSGGNIQYF	TGTGCCAGCAGTGAAAACCCTAGCGGGGGAAACATTCAGTACTTC
TRBD1	TRBV7-9	TRBJ1-1	-	CASSQGQGDTEAFF	TGTGCCAGCAGCCAGGGACAGGGGGACACTGAAGCTTTCTTT
-	TRBV6-5	TRBJ1-2	-	CASRVDSNYGYTF	TGTGCCAGCAGAGTAGACAGCAACTATGGCTACACCTTC
TRBD2	TRBV5-8	TRBJ2-1	once	CASSYLGLAFYNEQFF	TGTGCCAGCAGCTACTTGGGACTAGCGTTCTACAATGAGCAGTTCTTC
TRBD2	TRBV11-2	TRBJ2-3	-	CASSLLSGGPDTQYF	TGTGCCAGCAGCTTACTTAGCGGGGGGCCAGATACGCAGTATTTT
TRBD2	TRBV12-3/TRBV12-4	TRBJ2-7	-	CASTSQTSGEQYF	TGTGCCAGCACCAGCCAGACTAGCGGAGAGCAGTACTTC
TRBD1	TRBV10-3	TRBJ1-4	-	CAISRGQGATEKLFF	TGTGCCATCAGCCGGGGACAGGGGGCGACTGAAAAACTGTTTTTT
-	TRBV14	TRBJ2-2	-	CASSRRQVTAGELFF	TGTGCCAGCAGCAGAAGACAGGTTACCGCCGGGGAGCTGTTTTTT
-	TRBV10-3	TRBJ2-3	-	CAIAVTDTQYF	TGTGCCATCGCAGTCACAGATACGCAGTATTTT
-	TRBV10-1	TRBJ1-1	-	CASSQGQRGTEAFF	TGCGCCAGCAGCCAAGGACAGAGGGGGACTGAAGCTTTCTTT
TRBD1	TRBV9	TRBJ1-1	-	CASSVEGAGEAFF	TGTGCCAGCAGCGTAGAGGGGGCAGGGGAAGCTTTCTTT
-	TRBV27	TRBJ2-4	-	CASSSWGRWTKNIQYF	TGTGCCAGCAGTTCCTGGGGCCGGTGGACCAAAAACATTCAGTACTTC
-	TRBV6-6	TRBJ1-5	few	CASSPTGGQPQHF	TGTGCCAGCAGCCCGACAGGAGGCCAGCCCCAGCATTTT
-	TRBV30	TRBJ2-7	few	CASGAFYEQYF	TGTGCCTCAGGGGCCTTCTACGAGCAGTACTTC
-	TRBV19	TRBJ1-5	-	CASNPLEYSNQPQHF	TGTGCCAGTAATCCATTGGAGTATAGCAATCAGCCCCAGCATTTT
TRBD1	TRBV7-9	TRBJ2-2	-	CASRRPGTGATGELFF	TGTGCCAGCAGGCGTCCCGGGACAGGGGCGACCGGGGAGCTGTTTTTT
TRBD1	TRBV10-3	TRBJ1-2	-	CAISGGQGGYGYTF	TGTGCCATCAGTGGGGGACAGGGGGGCTATGGCTACACCTTC
TRBD2	TRBV4-3	TRBJ2-1	-	CASSQMGEGNEQFF	TGCGCCAGCAGCCAAATGGGGGAGGGCAATGAGCAGTTCTTC
TRBD1	TRBV27	TRBJ2-7	-	CAGSRTGPYEQYF	TGTGCCGGCAGTCGGACAGGCCCCTACGAGCAGTACTTC
-	TRBV12-5	TRBJ1-3	few	CASGRYSSGNTIYF	TGTGCTAGTGGACGATATAGCTCTGGAAACACCATATATTTT
TRBD1	TRBV9	TRBJ2-7	-	CASSSGQGGYEQYF	TGTGCCAGCAGCTCCGGACAGGGGGGCTACGAGCAGTACTTC
TRBD1	TRBV19	TRBJ2-7	-	CASSGVSGQGRREQYF	TGTGCCAGTAGTGGCGTTTCGGGACAGGGACGTCGCGAGCAGTACTTC
-	TRBV3-1/TRBV3-2	TRBJ1-6	-	CASSQRGYNSPLHF	TGTGCCAGCAGCCAAAGAGGGTACAATTCACCCCTCCACTTT
-	TRBV4-1	TRBJ2-3	-	CASSERIRGNTDTQYF	TGCGCCAGCAGCGAAAGAATCCGGGGAAACACAGATACGCAGTATTTT
-	TRBV3-1/TRBV3-2	TRBJ1-6	-	CASSQGTGYNSPLHF	TGTGCCAGCAGCCAAGGTACAGGCTATAATTCACCCCTCCACTTT
-	TRBV3-1/TRBV3-2	TRBJ2-3	-	CASSQDSTTDTQYF	TGTGCCAGCAGCCAGGACTCTACCACAGATACGCAGTATTTT
-	TRBV2	TRBJ2-2	-	CASSVRTANTGELFF	TGTGCCAGCAGTGTCCGGACTGCTAACACCGGGGAGCTGTTTTTT